This T cell receptor (beta chain) appears in the sequencing data of a study of cytotoxic CD8 clonotypes in ibrutinib-treated CLL. At the level of the study: Outcomes included around 24 partial and 2 complete responses; after median about 68 months, approximately 14 stayed remitted and approximately 12 progressed. Patients gave response samples after a median 12 months of treatment, range 6 to 36.

The V end lost 1 base, the J end lost 4 bases, and 5 bases lay between the germline ends. CDR1 is SGHAT, CDR2 FQNNGV, per germline. The length of the CDR3 is 12 residues. Study findings and constraints: Treatment left the uncommon public clonotypes either contracted or stable in frequency.

Extraction of 1.5 to 2.5 micrograms of genomic DNA from cryopreserved PBMCs supplied material for TCR beta libraries. To note about this clone: What it recognizes is unknown.

Method: immunoSEQ multiplex PCR; TCRdb's copy keeps in-frame clones and lacks some. The sample has over 200,000 clones; 79% are singletons. The chain carries TRBV11-2 and TRBJ2-7; D remains unclear. The specimen was PBMCs, collected after 12 months of ibrutinib treatment. The TCR originated in a human donor with chronic lymphocytic leukemia. CDR3 sequence (DNA): TGTGCCAGCAGCTTAGTGGGTTACGAGCAGTACTTC. Its translation: CASSLVGYEQYF. Combining the CDR3 with reference TRBV11-2 and TRBJ2-7 gives the whole variable domain EAGVAQSPRYKIIEKRQSVAFWCNPISGHATLYWYQQILGQGPKLLIQFQNNGVVDDSQLPKDRFSAERLKGVDSTLKIQPAKLEDSAVYLCASSLVGYEQYFGPGTRLTVT.